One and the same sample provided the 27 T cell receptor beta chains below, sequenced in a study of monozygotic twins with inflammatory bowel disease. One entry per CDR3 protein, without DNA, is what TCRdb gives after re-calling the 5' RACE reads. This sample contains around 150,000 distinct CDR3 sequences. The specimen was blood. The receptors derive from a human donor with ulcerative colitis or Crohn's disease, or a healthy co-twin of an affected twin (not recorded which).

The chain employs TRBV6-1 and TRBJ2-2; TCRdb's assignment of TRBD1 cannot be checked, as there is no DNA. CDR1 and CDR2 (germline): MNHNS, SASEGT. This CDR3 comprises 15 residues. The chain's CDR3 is CASSDWGGSTGELFF.

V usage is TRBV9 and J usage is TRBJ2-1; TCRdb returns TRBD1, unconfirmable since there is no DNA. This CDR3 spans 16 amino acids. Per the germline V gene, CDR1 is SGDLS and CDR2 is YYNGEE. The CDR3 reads CASSSRGDRANNEQFF.

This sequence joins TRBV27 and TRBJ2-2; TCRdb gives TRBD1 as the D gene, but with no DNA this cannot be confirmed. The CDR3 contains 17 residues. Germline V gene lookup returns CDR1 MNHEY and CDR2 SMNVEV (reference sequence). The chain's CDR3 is CASSFQDRVSYTGELFF.

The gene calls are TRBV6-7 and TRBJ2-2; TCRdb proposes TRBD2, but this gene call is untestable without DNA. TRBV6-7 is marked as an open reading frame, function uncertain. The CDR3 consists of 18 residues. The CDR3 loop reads CASTLKGPGPTNTGELFF.

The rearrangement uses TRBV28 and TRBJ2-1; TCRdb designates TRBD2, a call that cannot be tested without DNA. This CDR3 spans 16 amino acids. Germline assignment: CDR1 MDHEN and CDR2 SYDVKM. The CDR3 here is CASQTSAGGSTLEQFF.

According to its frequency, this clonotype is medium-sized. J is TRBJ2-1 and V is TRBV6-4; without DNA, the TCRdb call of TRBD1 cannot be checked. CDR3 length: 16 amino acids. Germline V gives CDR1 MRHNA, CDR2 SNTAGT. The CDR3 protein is CASSDSAEGSYNEQFF.

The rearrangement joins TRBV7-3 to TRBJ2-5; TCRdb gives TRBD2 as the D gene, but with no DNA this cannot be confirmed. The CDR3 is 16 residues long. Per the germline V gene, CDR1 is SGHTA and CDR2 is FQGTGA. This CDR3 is CASSPGTSGVEETQYF.

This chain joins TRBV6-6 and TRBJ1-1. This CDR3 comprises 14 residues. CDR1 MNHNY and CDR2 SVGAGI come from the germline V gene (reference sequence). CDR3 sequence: CASSYSEGNTEAFF.

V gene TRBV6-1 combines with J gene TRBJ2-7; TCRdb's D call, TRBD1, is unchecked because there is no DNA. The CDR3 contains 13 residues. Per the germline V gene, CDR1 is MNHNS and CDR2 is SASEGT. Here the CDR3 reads CASSLIPLYEQYF.

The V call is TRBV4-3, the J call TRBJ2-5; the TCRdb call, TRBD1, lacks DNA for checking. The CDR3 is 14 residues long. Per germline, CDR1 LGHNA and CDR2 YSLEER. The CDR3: CASSQGGGRETQYF.

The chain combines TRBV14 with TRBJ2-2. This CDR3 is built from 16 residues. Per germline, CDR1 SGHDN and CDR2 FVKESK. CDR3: CASSQDMAANTGELFF.

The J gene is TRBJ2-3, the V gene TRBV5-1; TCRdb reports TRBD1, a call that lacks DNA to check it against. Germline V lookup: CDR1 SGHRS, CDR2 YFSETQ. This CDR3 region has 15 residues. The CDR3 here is CASSLRGQSTDTQYF.

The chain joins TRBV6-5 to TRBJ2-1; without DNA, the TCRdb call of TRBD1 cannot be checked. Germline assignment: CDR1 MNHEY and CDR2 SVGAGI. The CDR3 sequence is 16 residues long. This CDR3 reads CASSYPPGQGINEQFF.

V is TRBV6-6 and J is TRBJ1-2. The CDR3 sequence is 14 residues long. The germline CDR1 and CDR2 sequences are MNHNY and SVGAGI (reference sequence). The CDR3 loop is CASRYVNANYGYTF.

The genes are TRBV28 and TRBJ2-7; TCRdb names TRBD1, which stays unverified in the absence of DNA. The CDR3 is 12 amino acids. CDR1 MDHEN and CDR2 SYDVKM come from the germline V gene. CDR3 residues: CASMNQGREQYF.

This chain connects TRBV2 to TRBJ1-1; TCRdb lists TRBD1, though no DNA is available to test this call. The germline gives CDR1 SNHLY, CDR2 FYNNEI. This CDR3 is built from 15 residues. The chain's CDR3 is CASRPTGTGHTEAFF. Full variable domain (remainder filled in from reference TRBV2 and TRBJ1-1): EPEVTQTPSHQVTQMGQEVILRCVPISNHLYFYWYRQILGQKVEFLVSFYNNEISEKSEIFDDQFSVERPDGSNFTLKIRSTKLEDSAMYFCASRPTGTGHTEAFFGQGTRLTVV.

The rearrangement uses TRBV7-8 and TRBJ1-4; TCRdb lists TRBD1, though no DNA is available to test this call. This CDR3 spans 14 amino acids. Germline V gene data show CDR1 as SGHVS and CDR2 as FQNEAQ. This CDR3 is CASSLTGFDEKLFF.

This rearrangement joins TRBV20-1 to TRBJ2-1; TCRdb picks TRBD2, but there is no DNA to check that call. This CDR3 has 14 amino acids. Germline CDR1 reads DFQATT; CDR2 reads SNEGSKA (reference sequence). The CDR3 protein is CSAREGTSGNEQFF.

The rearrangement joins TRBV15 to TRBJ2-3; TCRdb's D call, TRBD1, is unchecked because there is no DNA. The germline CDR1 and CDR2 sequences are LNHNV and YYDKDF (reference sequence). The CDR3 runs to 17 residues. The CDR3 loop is CATSTTKTGIRSDTQYF.

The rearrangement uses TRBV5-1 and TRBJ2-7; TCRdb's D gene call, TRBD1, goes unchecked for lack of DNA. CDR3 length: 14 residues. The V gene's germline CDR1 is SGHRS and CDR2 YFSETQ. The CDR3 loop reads CASCSGQGAYEQYF.

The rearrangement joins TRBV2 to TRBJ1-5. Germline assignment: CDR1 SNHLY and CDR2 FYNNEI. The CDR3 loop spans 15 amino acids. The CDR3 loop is CASSEFLGSNQPQHF.

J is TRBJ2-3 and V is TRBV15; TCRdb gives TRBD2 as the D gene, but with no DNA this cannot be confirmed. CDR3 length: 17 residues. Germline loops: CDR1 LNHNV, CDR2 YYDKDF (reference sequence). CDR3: CATSNKGPPGATDTQYF. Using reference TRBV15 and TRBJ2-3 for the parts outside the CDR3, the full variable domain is DAMVIQNPRYQVTQFGKPVTLSCSQTLNHNVMYWYQQKSSQAPKLLFHYYDKDFNNEADTPDNFQSRRPNTSFCFLDIRSPGLGDTAMYLCATSNKGPPGATDTQYFGPGTRLTVL.

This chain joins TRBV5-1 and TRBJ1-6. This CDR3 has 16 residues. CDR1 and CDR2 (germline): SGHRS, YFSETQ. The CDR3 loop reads CASSQERPYYNSPLHF. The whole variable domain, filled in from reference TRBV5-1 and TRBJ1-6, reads KAGVTQTPRYLIKTRGQQVTLSCSPISGHRSVSWYQQTPGQGLQFLFEYFSETQRNKGNFPGRFSGRQFSNSRSEMNVSTLELGDSALYLCASSQERPYYNSPLHFGNGTRLTVT.

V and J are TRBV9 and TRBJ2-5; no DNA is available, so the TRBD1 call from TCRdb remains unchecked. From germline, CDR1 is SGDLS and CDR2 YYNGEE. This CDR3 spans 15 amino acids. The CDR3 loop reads CASSRQTRAGETQYF.

The CDR3 is CASSSRTSGGTDTQYF. The gene calls are TRBV5-4 and TRBJ2-3; TCRdb returns TRBD2, unconfirmable since there is no DNA. Germline CDR1 reads SGHNT; CDR2 reads YYREEE (reference sequence). This CDR3 has 16 amino acids.

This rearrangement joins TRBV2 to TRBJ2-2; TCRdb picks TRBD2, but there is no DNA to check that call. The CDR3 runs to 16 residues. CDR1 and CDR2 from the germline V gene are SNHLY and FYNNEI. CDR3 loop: CASSSPGTSVAGELFF. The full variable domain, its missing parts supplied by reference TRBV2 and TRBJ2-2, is EPEVTQTPSHQVTQMGQEVILRCVPISNHLYFYWYRQILGQKVEFLVSFYNNEISEKSEIFDDQFSVERPDGSNFTLKIRSTKLEDSAMYFCASSSPGTSVAGELFFGEGSRLTVL.

This CDR3 is CSAGGRTEGNQPQHF. J is TRBJ1-5 and V is TRBV20-1. Germline V gives CDR1 DFQATT, CDR2 SNEGSKA (reference sequence). The CDR3 contains 15 residues.